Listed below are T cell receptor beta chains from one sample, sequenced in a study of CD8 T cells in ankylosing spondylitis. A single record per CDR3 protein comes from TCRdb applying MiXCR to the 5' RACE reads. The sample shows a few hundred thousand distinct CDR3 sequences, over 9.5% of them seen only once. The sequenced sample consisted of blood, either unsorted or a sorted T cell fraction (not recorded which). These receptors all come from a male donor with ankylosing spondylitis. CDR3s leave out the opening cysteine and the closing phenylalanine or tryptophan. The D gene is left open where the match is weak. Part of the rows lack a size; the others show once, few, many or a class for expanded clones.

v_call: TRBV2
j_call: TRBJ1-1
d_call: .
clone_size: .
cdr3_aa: ASSLDGEAF

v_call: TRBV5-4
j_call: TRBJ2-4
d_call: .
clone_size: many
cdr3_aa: ASSWSWGAKNIQY

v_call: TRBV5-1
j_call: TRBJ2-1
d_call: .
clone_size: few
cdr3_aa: ASRGVGSSYNEQF

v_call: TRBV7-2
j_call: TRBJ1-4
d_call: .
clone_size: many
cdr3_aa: ASSQTGTREKLF

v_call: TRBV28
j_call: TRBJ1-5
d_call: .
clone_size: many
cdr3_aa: ASSLRQGQPQH

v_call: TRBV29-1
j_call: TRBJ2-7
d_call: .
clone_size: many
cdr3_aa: SVEDHGVGEQY

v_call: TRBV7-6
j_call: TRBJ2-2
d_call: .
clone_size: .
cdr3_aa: ASSLGPDSTGELF

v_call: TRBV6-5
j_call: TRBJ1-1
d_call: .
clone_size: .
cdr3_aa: ASSYSPGNTEAF

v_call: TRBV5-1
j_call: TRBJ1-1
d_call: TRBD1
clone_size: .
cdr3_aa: ASFEGAYTEAF

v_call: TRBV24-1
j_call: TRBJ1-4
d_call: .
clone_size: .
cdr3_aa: ATQNAGEDNEKLF

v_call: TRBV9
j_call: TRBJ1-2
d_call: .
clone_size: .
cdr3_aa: ASSDHPGRTNYGYT

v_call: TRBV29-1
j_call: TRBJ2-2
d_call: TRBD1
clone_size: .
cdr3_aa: STAGTVNTGELF

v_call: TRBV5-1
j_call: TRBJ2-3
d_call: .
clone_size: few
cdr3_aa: ASSSTSPDTQY

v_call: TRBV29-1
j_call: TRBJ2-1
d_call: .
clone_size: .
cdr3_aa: SVPGPGSTRF

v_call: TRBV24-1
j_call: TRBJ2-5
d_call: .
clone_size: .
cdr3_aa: ATSDLEQQETQY

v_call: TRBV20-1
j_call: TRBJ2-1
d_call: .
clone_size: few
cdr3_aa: SARDHQGPSYNEQF

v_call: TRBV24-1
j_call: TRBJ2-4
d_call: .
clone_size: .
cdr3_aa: ATSLAGRTKNIQY

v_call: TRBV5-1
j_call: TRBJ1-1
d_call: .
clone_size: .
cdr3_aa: ASSLDGPGRDEAL

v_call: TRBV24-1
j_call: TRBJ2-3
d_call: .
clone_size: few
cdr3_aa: ATSVQVTDTQY

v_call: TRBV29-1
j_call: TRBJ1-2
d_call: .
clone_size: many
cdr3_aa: SVSPRANYGYT

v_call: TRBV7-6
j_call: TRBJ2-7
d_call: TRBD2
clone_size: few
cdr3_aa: ASSLGAGGPSLYEQY

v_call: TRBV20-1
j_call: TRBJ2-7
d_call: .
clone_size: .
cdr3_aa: SAQDPTGIGSYEQY

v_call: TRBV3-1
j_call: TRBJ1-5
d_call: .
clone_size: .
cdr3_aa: ASSHGQSNQPQH

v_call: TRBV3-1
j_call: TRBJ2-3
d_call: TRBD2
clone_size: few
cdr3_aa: ASSQEGTSFTDTQY

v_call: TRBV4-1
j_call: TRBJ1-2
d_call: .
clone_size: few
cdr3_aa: ASSQDAGNGYT

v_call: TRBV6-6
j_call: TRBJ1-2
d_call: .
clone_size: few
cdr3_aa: ASSYLYGYT

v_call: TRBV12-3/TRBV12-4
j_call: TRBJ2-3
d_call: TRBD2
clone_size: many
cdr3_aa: ASSAAGGHTDTQY

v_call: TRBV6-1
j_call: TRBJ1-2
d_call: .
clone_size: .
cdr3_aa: ASSGSLDRWDYGYT

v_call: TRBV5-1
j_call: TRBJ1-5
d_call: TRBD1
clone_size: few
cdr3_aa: ASSTGTGDQPQH

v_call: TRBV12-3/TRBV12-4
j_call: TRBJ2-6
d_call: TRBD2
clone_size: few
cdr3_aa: ASSLAGSNVLT

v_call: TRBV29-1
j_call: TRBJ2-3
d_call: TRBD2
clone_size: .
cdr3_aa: SVESRTSFTDTQY

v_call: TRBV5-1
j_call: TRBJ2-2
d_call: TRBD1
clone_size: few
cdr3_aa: ASSLGATGGYRNTGELF

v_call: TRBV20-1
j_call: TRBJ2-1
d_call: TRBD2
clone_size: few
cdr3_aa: SARGRSLGNEQF

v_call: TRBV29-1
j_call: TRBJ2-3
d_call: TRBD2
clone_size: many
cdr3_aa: SVGSSGSTDTQY

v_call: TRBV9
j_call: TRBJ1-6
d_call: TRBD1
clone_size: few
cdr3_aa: ASSSRTGPGSYNSPLH

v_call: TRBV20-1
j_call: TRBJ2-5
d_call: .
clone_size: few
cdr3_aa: SAPGRGQTQY

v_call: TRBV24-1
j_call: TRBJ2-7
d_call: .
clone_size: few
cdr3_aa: ATSDPGDMHEQY

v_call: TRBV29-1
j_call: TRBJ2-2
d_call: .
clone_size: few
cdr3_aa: SVEGESTGELF

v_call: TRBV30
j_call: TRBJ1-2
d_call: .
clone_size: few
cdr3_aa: AWTGGGRTGYT

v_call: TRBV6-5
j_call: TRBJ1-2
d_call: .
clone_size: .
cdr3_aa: ASSYGPGGYGYT

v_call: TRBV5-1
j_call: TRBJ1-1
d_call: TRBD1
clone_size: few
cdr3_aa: ASSTLTGAMNTEAF

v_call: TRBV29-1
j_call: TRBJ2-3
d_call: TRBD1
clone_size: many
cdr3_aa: SGSDRGRRDTQY

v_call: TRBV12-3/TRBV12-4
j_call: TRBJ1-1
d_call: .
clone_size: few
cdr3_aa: ASSLTLGAF

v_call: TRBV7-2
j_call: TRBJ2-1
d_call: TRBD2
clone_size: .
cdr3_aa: ASSFTSGSHNEQF

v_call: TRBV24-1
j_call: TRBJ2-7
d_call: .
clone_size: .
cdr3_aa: ATSDPRGSGSSYEQY

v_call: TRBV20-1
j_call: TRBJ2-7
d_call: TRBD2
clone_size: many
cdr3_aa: SALGGTYEQY

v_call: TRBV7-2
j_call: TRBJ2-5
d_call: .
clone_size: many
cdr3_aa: ASSLAGARETQY

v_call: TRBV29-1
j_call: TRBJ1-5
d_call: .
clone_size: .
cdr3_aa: SVSEGTQPQH

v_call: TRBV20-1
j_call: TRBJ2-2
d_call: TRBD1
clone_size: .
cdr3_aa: SAREGRGPGELF

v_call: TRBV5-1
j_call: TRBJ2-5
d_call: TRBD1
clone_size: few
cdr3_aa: ASSPGQGARQETQY

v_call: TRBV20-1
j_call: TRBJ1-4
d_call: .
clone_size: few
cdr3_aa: SAPPTTNEKLF

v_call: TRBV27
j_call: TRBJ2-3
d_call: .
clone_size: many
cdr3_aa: ASSLSRPRNFTDTQY

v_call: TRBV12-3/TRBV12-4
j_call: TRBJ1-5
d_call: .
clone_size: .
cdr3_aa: ASSVSGSNQPQH